Sequencing of this T cell receptor beta chain was carried out in a study of shared clonotypes between healthy human individuals. Background on the study: Each donor's CD8 memory used one plate, CD8 naive two, each CD4 subset three. Study conclusions and caveats: Among non-shared clonotypes, generation probabilities were lower than among those shared by all four donors.

This clone was seen once. The antigen is not known. Only in-frame clones appear in the TCRdb table, and some are missing; sequencing was by immunoSEQ multiplex PCR. The table records more than 2 million clones, roughly 95% of them present only once. Germline loops: CDR1 GTSNPN, CDR2 SVGIG (reference sequence). CDR3 length: 15 amino acids. Trimming removed 0 bases from V and 0 bases from J, with 11 bases in between. The sequence came from a man between 18 and 35 years old in good health. The chain carries TRBV30 and TRBJ1-1; D call uncertain. The sequencing sample was made of naive CD4+ T cells sorted from blood. Subset defined: CD45RA+ positively selected. The CDR3 nucleotides read TGTGCCTGGAGTGTACAATTAGCCATGAACACTGAAGCTTTCTTT. Encoded protein: CAWSVQLAMNTEAFF. The whole variable domain, filled in from reference TRBV30 and TRBJ1-1, reads SQTIHQWPATLVQPVGSPLSLECTVEGTSNPNLYWYRQAAGRGLQLLFYSVGIGQISSEVPQNLSASRPQDRQFILSSKKLLLSDSGFYLCAWSVQLAMNTEAFFGQGTRLTVV.